The 9 T cell receptor beta chains given below trace back to one sample, sequenced in a study of CD8 T cells in ankylosing spondylitis. TCRdb redid the calling of the 5' RACE reads with MiXCR, one entry per CDR3 protein. The table has 250,000 or so distinct CDR3 sequences, around a tenth seen once. Sequenced material: blood, either unsorted or a sorted T cell fraction (not recorded which). The receptors were gathered from a male donor with ankylosing spondylitis or in good health (not recorded which).

The genes are TRBV19 and TRBJ1-5; D unclear. The germline V and J ends were trimmed by 5 bases and 3 bases, with 5 bases remaining between them. The CDR3 has 12 amino acids. The germline V gene has CDR1 LNHDA and CDR2 SQIVND (reference sequence). The CDR3 reads CASSPYNQPQHF. The CDR3, as DNA: TGTGCCAGTAGTCCATACAATCAGCCCCAGCATTTT.

This clonotype has more than one count but fewer than ten. V usage is TRBV20-1 and J usage is TRBJ1-2, with D perhaps matching TRBD1 (5 bases). V dropped 0 bases and J dropped 6 bases, with 11 bases sitting between them. CDR1 is DFQATT, CDR2 SNEGSKA, per germline (reference sequence). The CDR3 length is 13 residues. The CDR3: CSAREWEGHGYTF. In DNA form, the CDR3 reads TGCAGTGCTAGAGAGTGGGAGGGACATGGCTACACCTTC.

The CDR3 region is CASSFPVNTEAFF. The CDR3 DNA sequence: TGTGCCAGCAGTTTTCCGGTGAACACTGAAGCTTTCTTT. This chain links TRBV7-9 with TRBJ1-1; D not resolved. Trimming stripped 6 bases from V and 0 bases from J, with 8 bases between. The CDR3 totals 13 residues. Germline lookup yields CDR1 SEHNR and CDR2 FQNEAQ (reference sequence).

This clonotype appeared many times. The chain joins TRBV5-1 to TRBJ2-1, with 10 bases lining up with TRBD2. The germline CDR1 and CDR2 sequences are SGHRS and YFSETQ. The CDR3 runs to 15 residues. The V and J ends lost 0 bases and 5 bases, in that order; junction bases with no gene match: 2. The CDR3 is CASSLVLAGDNEQFF. The CDR3 region has the DNA TGCGCCAGCAGCTTGGTTCTAGCGGGGGACAATGAGCAGTTCTTC.

This clonotype was seen at least ten times. CDR3 amino acids: CASSESSLGSDTQYF. DNA of the CDR3: TGTGCCAGCAGTGAATCTAGCCTAGGTTCAGATACGCAGTATTTT. The chain joins TRBV25-1 to TRBJ2-3; tentative D call: TRBD2 (5 bases). The V gene lost 1 base and the J gene lost 4 bases, with 12 bases spanning the gap. Germline CDR1 MGHDK, CDR2 SYGVNS. The CDR3 has 15 amino acids.

This clonotype was detected ten times or more. The chain couples TRBV9 to TRBJ2-7, with 8 bases aligning to TRBD2. Germline CDR1 reads SGDLS; CDR2 reads YYNGEE. V lost 1 base and J lost 6; bases outside the gene matches: 0. This CDR3 spans 12 amino acids. As DNA, the CDR3 is TGTGCCAGCAGCGTACTAGCGGGCGAGCAGTACTTC. It yields the protein CASSVLAGEQYF.

This clonotype was observed a handful of times. The genes are TRBV7-8 and TRBJ2-7, with D possibly being TRBD1 or TRBD2 (5 bases each). The CDR3 runs to 13 residues. The V gene's germline CDR1 is SGHVS and CDR2 FQNEAQ. Trimming removed 1 base at V and 5 bases at J, with 9 bases between. CDR3 DNA: TGTGCCAGCAGCTTAGTCGAGGGGAACGAGCAGTACTTC. This sequence encodes CASSLVEGNEQYF. The full variable domain, in which reference TRBV7-8 and TRBJ2-7 provide the parts outside the CDR3, is GAGVSQSPRYKVAKRGQDVALRCDPISGHVSLFWYQQALGQGPEFLTYFQNEAQLDKSGLPSDRFFAERPEGSVSTLKIQRTQQEDSAVYLCASSLVEGNEQYFGPGTRLTVT.

This clonotype was detected a few times. This chain links TRBV7-2 with TRBJ2-3; TRBD1 agrees at 8 bases. V shed 5 bases and J 6 bases; nucleotides not matched to a gene: 10. CDR3 length equals 15 residues. Germline assignment: CDR1 SGHTA and CDR2 FQGNSA. CDR3 region: CASSPLATGVDTQYF. CDR3 in DNA: TGTGCCAGCAGCCCGCTGGCGACAGGGGTGGATACGCAGTATTTT.

This clonotype was detected only a few times. The rearrangement uses TRBV11-2 and TRBJ2-5; 7 nucleotides align to TRBD1. V shed 5 bases, J shed 3 bases, and the junction held 9 bases outside the gene matches. CDR1 and CDR2 from the germline V gene are SGHAT and FQNNGV. This CDR3 contains 15 residues. This CDR3 is CASSPDRDIKETQYF. The CDR3 nucleotides read TGTGCCAGCAGCCCCGACAGGGATATTAAAGAGACCCAGTACTTC.